Listed here are 22 T cell receptor beta chains from one sample, sequenced in a study of T cell responses to AZD1222 COVID-19 vaccine (dated by TCRdb to the early 2020s). This specimen's time point label, per the study, means: baseline before first vaccination. The library was produced with the immunoSEQ multiplex PCR assay. The clones in this table, taken by TCRdb from immuneACCESS, are in-frame only. Not every clone is retained; where verified, under half of the shortfall comes from an unresolved V gene, and the cause of the rest is unknown. This sample gives around 140,000 clones in total; roughly 90% of them show up just once. The ten largest clonotypes hold 2.5% to 3.5% of the sample. This specimen consisted of peripheral blood, obtained on day 0 of AZD1222 vaccination. These receptors all come from an adult in good health.

This chain uses TRBV4-2 with TRBJ2-1, with D possibly matching TRBD1 (6 bases). Germline V gene sequence: CDR1 LGHNA, CDR2 YNFKEQ. The V end was cut by 0 bases, the J end by 12 bases, with 15 bases between. CDR3 length: 14 residues. The CDR3 here is CASSQDGQTGAQFF. In DNA form, the CDR3 reads TGTGCCAGCAGCCAAGATGGACAGACTGGGGCGCAGTTCTTC.

This chain links TRBV19 with TRBJ1-1, with 8 bases matching TRBD1. Germline V gene lookup returns CDR1 LNHDA and CDR2 SQIVND (reference sequence). The CDR3 consists of 13 residues. After removal of 4 bases from V and 5 bases from J, the junction contained 3 bases not matched to a gene. Written as DNA, the CDR3 is TGTGCCAGTAGTAGGACAGGGTGGACTGAAGCTTTCTTT. It codes for CASSRTGWTEAFF.

The V call is TRBV7-9, the J call TRBJ2-1; 7 bases fit TRBD2. Unmatched junction bases numbered 5, after V lost 2 bases and J lost 4 bases. There are 15 residues in the CDR3. Germline values: CDR1 SEHNR, CDR2 FQNEAQ (reference sequence). This chain's CDR3 is CASSLLAVTYNEQFF. In DNA form, the CDR3 reads TGTGCCAGCAGCTTACTAGCGGTAACTTACAATGAGCAGTTCTTC.

The CDR3 nucleotides are TGTGCCAGCCGTCCCGGGGGGGGCGGTTCCGGGGAGCTGTTTTTT. Its translation is CASRPGGGGSGELFF. This sequence joins TRBV9 and TRBJ2-2; 8 nucleotides match TRBD2. The CDR3 has 15 residues. Germline-derived CDR1 and CDR2 are SGDLS and YYNGEE. V lost 7 bases and J lost 6; bases outside the gene matches: 11.

The chain uses TRBV6-5 and TRBJ1-2; 7 positions agree with TRBD1. The CDR3 is 16 amino acids. The V and J ends lost 0 bases and 4 bases, in that order; junction bases with no gene match: 8. Germline V gene data show CDR1 as MNHEY and CDR2 as SVGAGI. CDR3 DNA sequence: TGTGCCAGCAGTTACTCGAGACAGGGAATTTCCTATGGCTACACCTTC. This gives the protein CASSYSRQGISYGYTF.

The chain carries TRBV6-2 or TRBV6-3 and TRBJ2-7, with TRBD2 matching over 10 bases. CDR3 length equals 16 residues. Germline assignment: CDR1 MNHEY and CDR2 SVGEGT. J gave up 3 bases and V 4 bases, and 9 bases lay outside the gene matches. CDR3 sequence (DNA): TGTGCCAGCAGTTCCGGGACTAGCGCTGGTGGCTACGAGCAGTACTTC. Amino acids: CASSSGTSAGGYEQYF.

The chain joins TRBV4-3 to TRBJ2-2; D is ambiguous. The CDR3 totals 16 residues. Germline V gene sequence: CDR1 LGHNA, CDR2 YSLEER. The ends were cut back, 1 base at V and 0 bases at J, with 9 bases in the middle. The CDR3 coding sequence is TGCGCCAGCAGCCAAGTCATTTCCCCGAACACCGGGGAGCTGTTTTTT. Translated, it gives CASSQVISPNTGELFF.

V and J are TRBV2 and TRBJ1-3, with TRBD1 matching 8 bases. This CDR3 comprises 16 residues. Germline trimming cut 6 bases from V and 0 bases from J; bases unmatched to any gene: 7. Germline V lookup: CDR1 SNHLY, CDR2 FYNNEI. CDR3 coding DNA: TGTGCCAGCAGCCGCGGACAGGGCAGCTCTGGAAACACCATATATTTT. It codes for CASSRGQGSSGNTIYF.

This chain connects TRBV9 to TRBJ2-1, with TRBD1 matching 7 bases. With 1 base clipped from V and 5 bases from J, the junction kept 12 bases outside the gene matches. Germline CDR1 is SGDLS and CDR2 is YYNGEE. The CDR3 runs to 17 residues. The CDR3: CASSVRAGGLGDNEQFF. CDR3 nucleotides: TGTGCCAGCAGCGTACGGGCAGGGGGATTGGGAGACAATGAGCAGTTCTTC.

This chain links TRBV4-3 with TRBJ1-5; D gene uncertain. This CDR3 is 16 amino acids long. Trimming took off 2 bases at V and 0 bases at J, with 11 bases between the two ends. Germline V gene lookup returns CDR1 LGHNA and CDR2 YSLEER. The DNA of the CDR3 is TGCGCCAGCAGCCAAACCTGGACGGGTAGCAATCAGCCCCAGCATTTT. Translation: CASSQTWTGSNQPQHF.

This clone occurred once. V gene TRBV28 combines with J gene TRBJ1-5, with a weak D call TRBD1 (6 bases). Trimming shortened V by 1 base and J by 1 base, and 17 bases separated the two germline ends. The CDR3 is made up of 18 amino acids. Germline V gene lookup returns CDR1 MDHEN and CDR2 SYDVKM. In DNA, the CDR3 is TGTGCCAGCAGTTTATCAGGCATCAAGGGGGTGAGCAATCAGCCCCAGCATTTT. It encodes CASSLSGIKGVSNQPQHF.

The V and J genes are TRBV3-1 (or the pseudogene TRBV3-2) and TRBJ1-1, with no clear D. Germline values: CDR1 LGHDT, CDR2 YNNKEL (reference sequence). This CDR3 spans 15 amino acids. Trimming pared 4 bases from V and 7 bases from J, leaving 19 bases between. CDR3 residues: CASSPSWIFLGEAFF. The CDR3 coding sequence is TGTGCCAGCAGCCCATCCTGGATCTTCCTTGGTGAAGCTTTCTTT.

The rearrangement links TRBV11-2 to TRBJ1-1; D gene ambiguous. V was shortened by 2 bases and J by 1 base, with 11 bases between the two germline ends. The germline V gene encodes CDR1 SGHAT and CDR2 FQNNGV. The CDR3 covers 15 residues. As DNA, the CDR3 is TGTGCCAGCAGCTTAATGGGCAGCTCGAACACTGAAGCTTTCTTT. Protein sequence: CASSLMGSSNTEAFF.

This clone is a singleton in its sample. The rearrangement links TRBV2 to TRBJ1-3, with D perhaps TRBD1 (5 bases). The V gene lost 6 bases and the J gene lost 0 bases, with 12 bases spanning the gap. The CDR3 totals 15 residues. Germline assignment: CDR1 SNHLY and CDR2 FYNNEI. CDR3 sequence: CASRYTGYSGNTIYF. Written as DNA, the CDR3 is TGTGCCAGCAGGTATACAGGCTACTCTGGAAACACCATATATTTT.

The V gene is TRBV2, the J gene TRBJ1-4; 7 bases are a match to TRBD1. The J segment lost 5 bases and the V segment lost 5 bases, leaving 8 bases of the junction unmatched. Germline values: CDR1 SNHLY, CDR2 FYNNEI. The CDR3 loop spans 15 amino acids. CDR3 sequence reads: CASSQQGGVNEKLFF. CDR3 nucleotide sequence: TGTGCCAGCAGTCAGCAAGGGGGCGTAAATGAAAAACTGTTTTTT.

This rearrangement joins TRBV4-2 to TRBJ1-2, with D possibly TRBD1 on 5 matching bases. The V end was cut by 0 bases, the J end by 1 base, with 9 bases between. The germline V gene encodes CDR1 LGHNA and CDR2 YNFKEQ. There are 15 residues in the CDR3. In DNA form, the CDR3 reads TGTGCCAGCAGCCAAGATAAGGGGATTAACTATGGCTACACCTTC. It is translated as CASSQDKGINYGYTF.

The chain employs TRBV19 and TRBJ1-2, with 7 bases lining up with TRBD1. V dropped 1 base and J dropped 3; count of bases not matched to a gene: 17. Germline-derived CDR1 and CDR2 are LNHDA and SQIVND (reference sequence). This CDR3 has 19 amino acids. The CDR3 DNA sequence: TGTGCCAGTAGTATAGTCCCCGGTAGGTTTGTCACAGGGGACTATGGCTACACCTTC. Protein product: CASSIVPGRFVTGDYGYTF.

V gene TRBV6-5 combines with J gene TRBJ2-7; the D gene is possibly TRBD2 (5 bases). Per the germline V gene, CDR1 is MNHEY and CDR2 is SVGAGI. Trimming left V 8 bases short and J 3 bases short, with 11 bases between. The CDR3 has 12 amino acids. As DNA, the CDR3 is TGTGCCAGCGCCCGTGACTACTACGAGCAGTACTTC. Translating gives CASARDYYEQYF.

This chain uses TRBV7-6 with TRBJ2-5; D gene unclear. Trimming pared 4 bases from V and 2 bases from J, leaving 14 bases between. This CDR3 contains 15 residues. Looked up from germline, CDR1 is SGHVS and CDR2 is FNYEAQ. The CDR3 protein is CASSSKVTNQETQYF. DNA of the CDR3: TGTGCCAGCAGCTCCAAGGTGACAAATCAAGAGACCCAGTACTTC.

This chain uses TRBV4-3 with TRBJ2-7; 7 bases are a match to TRBD2. Per the germline V gene, CDR1 is LGHNA and CDR2 is YSLEER. CDR3 length: 18 amino acids. V trimming: 1 base; J trimming: 7 bases; junction bases outside the gene matches: 19. CDR3 protein: CASSQALPRAGVTWEQYF. The CDR3 nucleotides read TGCGCCAGCAGCCAAGCTCTCCCTAGGGCGGGGGTTACCTGGGAGCAGTACTTC.

This clone appeared a few times. This sequence joins TRBV6-5 and TRBJ2-1, with D possibly being TRBD2 (5 bases). The V gene's germline CDR1 is MNHEY and CDR2 SVGAGI. V was clipped by 4 bases and J by 6 bases, with 10 bases between them. The CDR3 is 13 residues long. The CDR3 spells CASSLSTSNEQFF. CDR3 DNA: TGTGCCAGCAGTTTGAGCACTAGCAATGAGCAGTTCTTC.

The chain employs TRBV7-2 and TRBJ1-1, with 9 bases fitting TRBD1. The length of the CDR3 is 16 residues. Germline V lookup: CDR1 SGHTA, CDR2 FQGNSA. V shed 6 bases and J 0 bases; nucleotides not matched to a gene: 8. CDR3 DNA: TGTGCCAGCAGGACCGGGACAGGGATTTTGAACACTGAAGCTTTCTTT. Residues: CASRTGTGILNTEAFF.